These T cell receptor beta chains were read from a single sample in a study of T cells after yellow fever vaccination. From the 5' RACE reads, TCRdb called clonotypes with MiXCR, one entry per CDR3 protein. Here the sample spans about 320,000 distinct CDR3 sequences, over 3.5% being singletons. The sequenced sample was PBMCs, obtained 15 days after the yellow fever booster vaccination. The receptor set was obtained from a man between 18 and 29 years old who received the YFV17D yellow fever vaccine. The CDR3 runs from the conserved cysteine through the conserved F or W. D genes are given only for firm matches. Expanded clones get a size class; other rows say once, few or many, or leave the size out.

j_call d_call v_call clone_size cdr3_nt cdr3_aa
TRBJ2-5 TRBD2 TRBV2 many TGTGCCAGGTCGGGCCCCGGCGGGGGAGAGACCCAGTACTTC CARSGPGGGETQYF
TRBJ1-1 . TRBV5-1 . TGCGCCAGCATTGACTCCCCGGGCACTGAAGCTTTCTTT CASIDSPGTEAFF
TRBJ2-1 TRBD2 TRBV5-1 many TGCGCCAGCAGCAGGGGACTAGCGGGGGGAAATGAGCAGTTCTTC CASSRGLAGGNEQFF
TRBJ1-5 . TRBV6-5 . TGTGCCAGCAGTTATCAACAGGGACAGCCCCAGCATTTT CASSYQQGQPQHF
TRBJ2-7 . TRBV12-3/TRBV12-4 many TGTGCCAGCAGCCGTTGGGGCCGGGAAAGCTCCTACGAGCAGTACTTC CASSRWGRESSYEQYF
TRBJ2-1 TRBD2 TRBV6-5 many TGTGCCAGCAGTTACACTAGCGGGGGGGCCTACAATGAGCAGTTCTTC CASSYTSGGAYNEQFF
TRBJ2-1 TRBD1 TRBV12-3/TRBV12-4 . TGTGCCAGCAGTTCCTCCGGGACAGGGGAAAATGAGCAGTTCTTC CASSSSGTGENEQFF
TRBJ2-2 TRBD1 TRBV7-9 . TGTGCCAGCAGCTCGGCACCGGGACAGGGTATCGCCGGGGAGCTGTTTTTT CASSSAPGQGIAGELFF
TRBJ2-3 TRBD2 TRBV7-2 . TGTGCCAGCAGCTTACTAGCGGGGGGACGGCGCACAGATACGCAGTATTTT CASSLLAGGRRTDTQYF
TRBJ2-5 TRBD2 TRBV29-1 few TGCAGCGGAGCGGGGGCGGGGGAGACCCAGTACTTC CSGAGAGETQYF
TRBJ2-5 . TRBV20-1 few TGCAGTGCGGAGGGGACAGAGAAAGAGACCCAGTACTTC CSAEGTEKETQYF
TRBJ1-1 . TRBV3-1 . TGTGCCAGCAGCAAACTCAGGAACATGAACACTGAAGCTTTCTTT CASSKLRNMNTEAFF
TRBJ2-2 . TRBV13 many TGTGCCAGCAGGGTAGCAGGCACCCTGAACACCGGGGAGCTGTTTTTT CASRVAGTLNTGELFF
TRBJ1-2 . TRBV12-3/TRBV12-4 many TGTGCCAGCAAGAAAGGGGAGGACTATGGCTACACCTTC CASKKGEDYGYTF
TRBJ2-3 . TRBV20-1 . TGCAGTGCTAGCAAGAAGCTCCGCACAGATACGCAGTATTTT CSASKKLRTDTQYF
TRBJ1-2 . TRBV18 many TGTGCCAGCTCACAAACGACGGGGGACTATGGCTACACCTTC CASSQTTGDYGYTF
TRBJ1-5 . TRBV7-9 many TGTGCCAGCAGCCGAGGAAATCAGCCCCAGCATTTT CASSRGNQPQHF
TRBJ2-1 . TRBV7-3 many TGTGCCAGCAGCTCGACAGGTTCCTACAATGAGCAGTTCTTC CASSSTGSYNEQFF
TRBJ1-2 . TRBV29-1 many TGCAGCGTCGGCGACAGCTATGGCTACACCTTC CSVGDSYGYTF
TRBJ1-1 . TRBV9 many TGTGCCAGCAGCGTAGGCGGGGGGACTACTGAAGCTTTCTTT CASSVGGGTTEAFF
TRBJ2-7 . TRBV29-1 many TGCAGCGTGGGGTATTTGACTCCGGGCGAGCAGTACTTC CSVGYLTPGEQYF
TRBJ1-1 . TRBV7-9 many TGTGCCAGCAGCTTTATCCTACTGAACACTGAAGCTTTCTTT CASSFILLNTEAFF
TRBJ1-1 . TRBV7-9 few TGTGCCAGCAGCCCCACCGACAGGTTGAACACTGAAGCTTTCTTT CASSPTDRLNTEAFF
TRBJ2-1 . TRBV7-2 many TGTGCCAGCAGGGGGGCGGGTGATGTTGGTCGAAATGAGCAGTTCTTC CASRGAGDVGRNEQFF
TRBJ2-2 TRBD2 TRBV7-8 . TGTGCCACGTCGTGGGGACTAGCGGGCGGATCCACCTTGACCGGGGAGCTGTTTTTT CATSWGLAGGSTLTGELFF
TRBJ1-5 . TRBV5-1 many TGCGCCAGCAGCTTGGAACCGGGACGGTTCAATCAGCCCCAGCATTTT CASSLEPGRFNQPQHF
TRBJ2-3 . TRBV9 many TGTGCCAGCGCCCTGGGGACGAAAAGCACAGATACGCAGTATTTT CASALGTKSTDTQYF
TRBJ2-2 . TRBV20-1 few TGCAGCTTTCAGTCCCATTCAGGGGTAAACACCGGGGAGCTGTTTTTT CSFQSHSGVNTGELFF